Listed below are T cell receptor beta chains from one sample, sequenced in a study of identical twins. One entry per CDR3 protein, called by TCRdb with MiXCR from the 5' RACE reads. The sample lists 500,000 to 550,000 distinct CDR3 sequences; about 20% were seen once. This sample also belongs to another study, concerning T cells expressing NK-cell markers.

The sequenced sample consisted of CD4+ T cells sorted from blood. These receptor sequences come from a young woman in good health. Each CDR3 is given with its conserved first and last residue. A D gene is named only where the DNA matches it firmly. Clone size is not always given. Where it is, it says once, few, many or a class for expanded clones.

d_gene	abundance	v_gene	j_gene	CDR3nt	CDR3aa
.	few	TRBV7-6	TRBJ2-2	TGTGCCAGCAGCTTAGGGCCCATTGGCGGGGAGCTGTTTTTT	CASSLGPIGGELFF
TRBD1	.	TRBV6-5	TRBJ1-3	TGTGCCAGCAGTTGGAGGATGGGACAGGGTGCGGGAAACACCATATATTTT	CASSWRMGQGAGNTIYF
.	.	TRBV25-1	TRBJ2-3	TGTGCCAGCAGTGAAGAAGTTTCTAGCACAGATACGCAGTATTTT	CASSEEVSSTDTQYF
.	.	TRBV6-5	TRBJ2-2	TGTGCCAGCAGTTACGTTGGCAGGGCCCCTCTCAGGGGCGGGGAGCTGTTTTTT	CASSYVGRAPLRGGELFF
TRBD1	many	TRBV20-1	TRBJ1-1	TGCAGTGCTGCCGACAGGGGCACTGAAGCTTTCTTT	CSAADRGTEAFF
TRBD1	few	TRBV24-1	TRBJ2-5	TGTGCCACCAGTGACCCGACAGGGGGCGAAGAGACCCAGTACTTC	CATSDPTGGEETQYF
.	.	TRBV29-1	TRBJ2-3	TGCAGCGTTGAAAAGGGTGGTCCCCAGGATACGCAGTATTTT	CSVEKGGPQDTQYF
TRBD1	few	TRBV2	TRBJ1-5	TGTGCCAGCTCGGACAGGGGTTCTGCTCAGCCCCAGCATTTT	CASSDRGSAQPQHF
.	many	TRBV7-9	TRBJ2-3	TGTGCCAGCAGCTTATCACTGGGACAACAGGCAGATACGCAGTATTTT	CASSLSLGQQADTQYF
TRBD1	few	TRBV20-1	TRBJ2-3	TGCAGTGCCTACAGGGGGCCAGATACGCAGTATTTT	CSAYRGPDTQYF
.	.	TRBV29-1	TRBJ2-5	TGCAGCGTTGGAATAGGCCAAGAGACCCAGTACTTC	CSVGIGQETQYF
.	few	TRBV14	TRBJ1-2	TGTGCCAGCAGCCTGCCGACAGCCCCCTATGGCTACACCTTC	CASSLPTAPYGYTF
TRBD1	.	TRBV10-3	TRBJ2-3	TGTGCCATCAGTGACCGGCTCAGACAGGGGGCGGGAGATACGCAGTATTTT	CAISDRLRQGAGDTQYF
TRBD2	.	TRBV6-1	TRBJ2-2	TGTGCCAGCGAGAGAAGGACTAGCGCGAACACCGGGGAGCTGTTTTTT	CASERRTSANTGELFF
.	few	TRBV2	TRBJ2-3	TGTGCCAGCAGTGGGGGACCTACGCAGTATTTT	CASSGGPTQYF
TRBD2	.	TRBV12-3/TRBV12-4	TRBJ2-1	TGTGCCAGCAGTTGGGGACTAGCGGGATACGAGCAGTTCTTC	CASSWGLAGYEQFF
.	.	TRBV20-1	TRBJ2-3	TGCAGTGCTAGAGATCTTGTGGGGACAGATACGCAGTATTTT	CSARDLVGTDTQYF
TRBD2	.	TRBV27	TRBJ2-7	TGTGCCAGCAGTAAAATAGCGGGAGGAGGGTCCTACGAGCAGTACTTC	CASSKIAGGGSYEQYF
TRBD2	.	TRBV18	TRBJ2-3	TGTGCCAGCTCAGCAAAGACTAGCGGTGCCACAGATACGCAGTATTTT	CASSAKTSGATDTQYF
TRBD2	.	TRBV5-4	TRBJ2-7	TGTGCCAGCAGCTTGGAACTAGCGGTTTACGAGCAGTACTTC	CASSLELAVYEQYF
TRBD1	.	TRBV7-6	TRBJ1-2	TGTGCCAGCAGCGCGTTACAGGGGAACTATGGCTACACCTTC	CASSALQGNYGYTF
.	few	TRBV12-3/TRBV12-4	TRBJ1-2	TGTGCCAGCGGCAGGGGCGGATTTGGCTACACCTTC	CASGRGGFGYTF
.	few	TRBV6-5	TRBJ2-1	TGTGCCAGCAGTTCGACAGCGACATACAATGAGCAGTTCTTC	CASSSTATYNEQFF
.	few	TRBV12-3/TRBV12-4	TRBJ1-1	TGTGCCAGCAGTTTGGGACCCAGTGAAGCTTTCTTT	CASSLGPSEAFF
.	few	TRBV20-1	TRBJ2-1	TGCAGTGCTAGACCGACCAACAATGAGCAGTTCTTC	CSARPTNNEQFF
TRBD1	.	TRBV3-1	TRBJ2-7	TGTGCCAGCAGCCAGAACCACAGGGGCTCCTACGAGCAGTACTTC	CASSQNHRGSYEQYF
.	few	TRBV6-1	TRBJ2-3	TGTGCCAGCAGGCGCCCTGCCACAGATACGCAGTATTTT	CASRRPATDTQYF
TRBD2	.	TRBV6-5	TRBJ2-7	TGTGCCAGCAGTTTTTCCACTCGCGGGAGTGGGAACGAGCAGTACTTC	CASSFSTRGSGNEQYF
.	.	TRBV5-1	TRBJ2-1	TGCGCCAGCAGCTTGTTGGCAGCGCCTCGGGAGCAGTTCTTC	CASSLLAAPREQFF
.	.	TRBV20-1	TRBJ1-4	TGCTTCCTGGGCCAGTCGGCTGATGAAAAACTGTTTTTT	CFLGQSADEKLFF